This TCR beta chain was found in a study of cytomegalovirus exposure and HLA in healthy donors. Trimming shortened V by 5 bases and J by 5 bases, and 9 bases separated the two germline ends. Germline V lookup: CDR1 SEHNR, CDR2 FQNEAQ (reference sequence). There are 12 residues in the CDR3. The PCR contained 60 Vbeta and 13 Jbeta primers. TCRdb's copy holds only in-frame clones and misses some; the assay was immunoSEQ multiplex PCR. The sample has fewer than 200,000 clones; 75% to 90% are singletons. The clonotype was recovered from a boy aged 2 to 10 in good health and CMV-seronegative. Source material: PBMCs. The genes are TRBV7-9 and TRBJ1-1; D gene uncertain. CDR3 protein: CASSLTGTEAFF. CDR3 DNA sequence: TGTGCCAGCAGCCTGACGGGGACTGAAGCTTTCTTT.